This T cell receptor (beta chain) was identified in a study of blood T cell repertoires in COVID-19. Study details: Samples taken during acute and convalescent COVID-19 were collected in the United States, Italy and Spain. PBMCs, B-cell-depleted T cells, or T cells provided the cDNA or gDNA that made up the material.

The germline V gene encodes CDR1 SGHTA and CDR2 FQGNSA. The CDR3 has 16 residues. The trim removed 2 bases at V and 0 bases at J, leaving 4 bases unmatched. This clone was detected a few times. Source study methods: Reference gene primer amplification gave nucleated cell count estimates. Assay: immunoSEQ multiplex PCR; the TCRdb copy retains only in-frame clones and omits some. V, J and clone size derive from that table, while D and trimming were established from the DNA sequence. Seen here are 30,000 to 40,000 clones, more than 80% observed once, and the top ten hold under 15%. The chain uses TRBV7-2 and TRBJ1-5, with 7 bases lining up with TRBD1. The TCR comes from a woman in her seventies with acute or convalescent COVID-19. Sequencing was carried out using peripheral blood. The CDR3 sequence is CASSLRGPYSNQPQHF. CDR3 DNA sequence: TGTGCCAGCAGCTTAAGGGGGCCCTATAGCAATCAGCCCCAGCATTTT. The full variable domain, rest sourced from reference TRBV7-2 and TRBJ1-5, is GAGVSQSPSNKVTEKGKDVELRCDPISGHTALYWYRQSLGQGLEFLIYFQGNSAPDKSGLPSDRFSAERTGGSVSTLTIQRTQQEDSAVYLCASSLRGPYSNQPQHFGDGTRLSIL.